This entry lists 30 T cell receptor beta chains sequenced from one sample in a study of T cell responses to AZD1222 COVID-19 vaccine. Libraries were prepared by immunoSEQ multiplex PCR; TCRdb keeps only in-frame clonotypes and omits some of them. The sample consists of 95,000 to 150,000 clones, approximately 90% of them appearing once. Specimen: peripheral blood, collected on day 0 of AZD1222 vaccination. Receptor source: an adult in good health.

This chain connects TRBV7-6 to TRBJ1-1; TRBD1 aligns across 7 bases. The CDR3 has 16 residues. The J segment lost 1 base and the V segment lost 3 bases, leaving 8 bases of the junction unmatched. Germline values: CDR1 SGHVS, CDR2 FNYEAQ. CDR3 sequence (DNA): TGTGCCAGCAGCTTTACCGGGACAGTTACGAACACTGAAGCTTTCTTT. Residues: CASSFTGTVTNTEAFF.

V usage is TRBV11-3 and J usage is TRBJ2-2, with D possibly called TRBD1 or TRBD2 (5 bases each). This CDR3 comprises 15 residues. Germline V lookup: CDR1 SGHNT, CDR2 YENEEA. V shed 0 bases and J shed 9 bases, with 14 bases lying between them. CDR3 residues: CASSLDGGYGRELFF. The CDR3 DNA is TGTGCCAGCAGCTTAGATGGGGGATACGGGCGGGAGCTGTTTTTT.

The J gene is TRBJ2-7, the V gene TRBV7-2; 8 bases map to TRBD1. Germline V gives CDR1 SGHTA, CDR2 FQGNSA. The ends lost 3 bases at V and 2 bases at J; junction bases unmatched: 3. This CDR3 has 14 amino acids. CDR3 loop: CASSFDRGAYEQYV. For the CDR3, the DNA is TGTGCCAGCAGCTTTGACAGGGGAGCCTACGAGCAGTACGTC.

This sequence joins TRBV2 and TRBJ1-4; 7 nucleotides match TRBD1. CDR1 and CDR2 (germline): SNHLY, FYNNEI. The CDR3 is made up of 14 amino acids. Trimming removed 8 bases from V and 8 bases from J; junction bases left unmatched: 11. CDR3 region: CASHRGGAREKLFF. The DNA for the CDR3 is TGTGCCAGCCACAGGGGAGGTGCTCGGGAAAAACTGTTTTTT.

The CDR3 reads CASRNSGDPYEQYV. Written as DNA, the CDR3 is TGTGCCAGCAGGAATAGCGGGGACCCCTACGAGCAGTACGTC. V gene TRBV28 combines with J gene TRBJ2-7; 8 positions agree with TRBD2. This CDR3 region has 14 residues. CDR1 and CDR2 (germline): MDHEN, SYDVKM. V lost 6 bases and J lost 2; bases outside the gene matches: 6.

The V call is TRBV27, the J call TRBJ1-2; the D gene is possibly TRBD1 (5 bases). The CDR3 contains 17 residues. With 4 bases removed from V and 1 base from J, the gap between germline ends came to 19 bases. Germline CDR1 reads MNHEY; CDR2 reads SMNVEV (reference sequence). In DNA form, the CDR3 reads TGTGCCAGCAGTTCCGGGGGGGAGGGACCTATTAACTATGGCTACACCTTC. It codes for CASSSGGEGPINYGYTF.

The J gene is TRBJ1-2, the V gene TRBV6-5, with D perhaps matching TRBD1 (5 bases). The CDR3 consists of 13 residues. V was shortened by 7 bases and J by 3 bases, with 12 bases between the two germline ends. Germline values: CDR1 MNHEY, CDR2 SVGAGI. The CDR3 protein is CASNSGGDYGYTF. The CDR3 coding sequence is TGTGCCAGCAACTCGGGAGGGGACTATGGCTACACCTTC.

This sequence joins TRBV11-2 and TRBJ2-3; no clear D gene. The CDR3 has 14 residues. Trimming cost V 3 bases and J 2 bases, with 9 bases left between them. CDR1 and CDR2 (germline): SGHAT, FQNNGV. CDR3 loop: CASSLASFTDTQYF. The CDR3 region has the DNA TGTGCCAGCAGCTTGGCCAGTTTCACAGATACGCAGTATTTT.

This chain connects TRBV27 to TRBJ1-5, with 7 bases aligning to TRBD1. Germline CDR1 is MNHEY and CDR2 is SMNVEV (reference sequence). Germline trimming cut 0 bases from V and 10 bases from J; bases unmatched to any gene: 9. The length of the CDR3 is 15 residues. The CDR3 is CASSLSRDSLDPQHF. The DNA for the CDR3 is TGTGCCAGCAGTTTATCGAGGGACAGTCTAGACCCCCAGCATTTT.

The rearrangement joins TRBV6-2 or TRBV6-3 to TRBJ1-1; D is unclear. V was shortened by 5 bases and J by 0 bases, with 13 bases between the two germline ends. Germline lookup yields CDR1 MNHEY and CDR2 SVGEGT. This CDR3 has 15 residues. The CDR3: CASSRHSDVNTEAFF. CDR3 sequence (DNA): TGTGCCAGCAGTCGACACTCAGACGTGAACACTGAAGCTTTCTTT.

The V gene is TRBV9, the J gene TRBJ2-6; D might be TRBD2 (6 bases). Per the germline V gene, CDR1 is SGDLS and CDR2 is YYNGEE. With 3 bases removed from V and 4 bases from J, the gap between germline ends came to 14 bases. This CDR3 spans 16 amino acids. The DNA for the CDR3 is TGTGCCAGCAGCGGATTAAGGAGGGCCGGGGCCAACGTCCTGACTTTC. Translation: CASSGLRRAGANVLTF.

The V gene is TRBV19, the J gene TRBJ2-5; D gene uncertain. This CDR3 contains 13 residues. Germline CDR1 and CDR2: LNHDA and SQIVND (reference sequence). V was shortened by 4 bases and J by 5 bases, with 11 bases between the two germline ends. This CDR3 is CASSTSSQETQYF. The CDR3 DNA reads as TGTGCCAGTAGTACAAGCTCGCAGGAGACCCAGTACTTC.

This clone was counted once. The chain recombines TRBV12-5 with TRBJ1-1; 10 bases line up with TRBD1. The V segment lost 1 base and the J segment 5 bases; nucleotides outside the gene matches: 7. From germline, CDR1 is LGHNT and CDR2 FRNRAP. This CDR3 has 16 residues. This CDR3 is CASGLAPDRGRTEAFF. Here the CDR3 DNA reads TGTGCTAGTGGTTTGGCACCCGACAGGGGGCGAACTGAAGCTTTCTTT. Filled out from reference TRBV12-5 and TRBJ1-1, the complete variable domain reads DARVTQTPRHKVTEMGQEVTMRCQPILGHNTVFWYRQTMMQGLELLAYFRNRAPLDDSGMPKDRFSAEMPDATLATLKIQPSEPRDSAVYFCASGLAPDRGRTEAFFGQGTRLTVV.

This clone appeared a single time. The chain uses TRBV19 and TRBJ2-7; a weak D match, TRBD2 (6 bases). This CDR3 has 14 residues. Trimming left V 4 bases short and J 4 bases short, with 14 bases between. CDR1 is LNHDA and CDR2 is SQIVND in the germline V gene (reference sequence). CDR3 in amino acids: CASSRTYRGYEQYF. CDR3 nucleotides: TGTGCCAGTAGTAGAACTTACCGGGGGTACGAGCAGTACTTC.

The chain recombines TRBV12-3 or TRBV12-4 with TRBJ1-1, with D tentatively TRBD1 (5 bases). Deletions cut 6 bases from V and 2 bases from J, with 10 bases between. The CDR3 extends over 13 amino acids. For the CDR3, the DNA is TGTGCCAGCAGCTCAAGGGGTAACACTGAAGCTTTCTTT. Translation gives CASSSRGNTEAFF.

The gene calls are TRBV9 and TRBJ2-3, with 10 bases aligning to TRBD2. This CDR3 has 16 amino acids. Looked up from germline, CDR1 is SGDLS and CDR2 is YYNGEE. Germline trimming cut 4 bases from V and 5 bases from J; bases unmatched to any gene: 10. CDR3 nucleotides: TGTGCCAGCAGCCCCAGACCAGCGGGAGGGGTAGATACGCAGTATTTT. Its protein product is CASSPRPAGGVDTQYF. Using reference TRBV9 and TRBJ2-3 for the parts outside the CDR3, the full variable domain is DSGVTQTPKHLITATGQRVTLRCSPRSGDLSVYWYQQSLDQGLQFLIQYYNGEERAKGNILERFSAQQFPDLHSELNLSSLELGDSALYFCASSPRPAGGVDTQYFGPGTRLTVL.

J is TRBJ1-2 and V is TRBV30; D is undetermined. Deletions cut 4 bases from V and 6 bases from J, with 9 bases between. The CDR3 contains 11 residues. Germline-derived CDR1 and CDR2 are GTSNPN and SVGIG (reference sequence). Written as DNA, the CDR3 is TGTGCCTGGAAGTGGGCCGATGGCTACACCTTC. Its protein product is CAWKWADGYTF.

The chain joins TRBV4-1 to TRBJ1-3; tentative D call: TRBD1 (6 bases). The CDR3 extends over 16 amino acids. V lost 2 bases, J lost 4 bases, and 15 bases lay in between. The germline V gene encodes CDR1 MGHRA and CDR2 YSYEKL. The CDR3: CASSQNPGGPGNTIYF. CDR3 nucleotide sequence: TGCGCCAGCAGCCAAAACCCGGGGGGCCCAGGAAACACCATATATTTT.

This chain links TRBV19 with TRBJ1-3; no definite D call. Per germline, CDR1 LNHDA and CDR2 SQIVND (reference sequence). The CDR3 extends over 18 amino acids. Trimming shortened V by 3 bases and J by 4 bases, and 22 bases separated the two germline ends. CDR3 protein: CASSIYVSLGVTGNTIYF. The CDR3 DNA reads TGTGCCAGTAGTATTTATGTATCTCTCGGAGTAACCGGAAACACCATATATTTT.

This chain uses TRBV9 with TRBJ2-1; D is perhaps TRBD2 (5 bases). The CDR3 length is 15 residues. Trimming removed 4 bases at V and 3 bases at J, with 14 bases between. In germline, CDR1 is SGDLS, CDR2 YYNGEE. CDR3 sequence (DNA): TGTGCCAGCAGCCCCCGGGGTATGGGCTACAATGAGCAGTTCTTC. Its protein is CASSPRGMGYNEQFF.

The V and J genes are TRBV19 and TRBJ1-5; 7 nucleotides match TRBD1. The J segment lost 4 bases and the V segment lost 5 bases, leaving 8 bases of the junction unmatched. This CDR3 is built from 15 residues. Germline CDR1 and CDR2: LNHDA and SQIVND (reference sequence). CDR3 protein: CASSPRDSGNQPQHF. CDR3 DNA: TGTGCCAGTAGTCCTAGGGACAGCGGTAATCAGCCCCAGCATTTT.

This chain joins TRBV23-1 and TRBJ1-2; TRBD1 might be the D (5 bases). TRBV23-1 is classed as an ORF, of uncertain function. The V end was cut by 5 bases, the J end by 7 bases, with 26 bases between. The CDR3 is 17 amino acids. DNA of the CDR3: TGCGCCAGCAGTGAGGTTTGTGACAGACGAACTATTGCTGGCTACACCTTC. This translates into CASSEVCDRRTIAGYTF.

The gene calls are TRBV15 and TRBJ2-3; D unresolved. The germline V and J ends were trimmed by 0 bases and 4 bases, with 8 bases remaining between them. The CDR3 has 14 residues. Germline assignment: CDR1 LNHNV and CDR2 YYDKDF (reference sequence). The CDR3 DNA reads as TGTGCCACCAGCAGAGATCGCGAGCCAGATACGCAGTATTTT. Translation: CATSRDREPDTQYF.

Ten or more counts support this clone. This chain connects TRBV7-2 to TRBJ1-5, with no clear D. This CDR3 contains 12 residues. Trimming stripped 1 base from V and 6 bases from J, with 4 bases between. Germline V gives CDR1 SGHTA, CDR2 FQGNSA. CDR3 loop: CASSLVGQPQHF. The CDR3 nucleotides read TGTGCCAGCAGCTTAGTAGGTCAGCCCCAGCATTTT.

The chain has TRBV18 and TRBJ1-1; a weak D match, TRBD1 (5 bases). CDR1 and CDR2 (germline): KGHSH, LQKENI. The CDR3 is 15 residues long. Deletions cut 4 bases from V and 6 bases from J, with 18 bases between. Here the CDR3 reads CASSRAREGWAEAFF. The CDR3 coding sequence is TGTGCCAGCTCACGGGCCCGAGAGGGGTGGGCTGAAGCTTTCTTT.

This clone was seen only once. The V gene is TRBV3-1 (or the pseudogene TRBV3-2), the J gene TRBJ2-7; the D gene is possibly TRBD2 (5 bases). The germline CDR1 and CDR2 sequences are LGHDT and YNNKEL (reference sequence). The CDR3 is 14 residues long. The V end lost 0 bases, the J end lost 6 bases, and 12 bases lay between the germline ends. The chain's CDR3 is CASSQDPAGGEQYF. The CDR3 DNA reads TGTGCCAGCAGCCAAGATCCGGCAGGAGGCGAGCAGTACTTC.

The chain has TRBV19 and TRBJ1-5; a weak D match, TRBD1 (6 bases). The germline V gene has CDR1 LNHDA and CDR2 SQIVND (reference sequence). The CDR3 runs to 14 residues. Trimming removed 9 bases at V and 3 bases at J, with 15 bases between. CDR3 nucleotides: TGTGCCAGCACACGGACAGACTACAATCAGCCCCAGCATTTT. Encoded protein: CASTRTDYNQPQHF. Together with reference TRBV19 and TRBJ1-5, the CDR3 gives the full variable domain: DGGITQSPKYLFRKEGQNVTLSCEQNLNHDAMYWYRQDPGQGLRLIYYSQIVNDFQKGDIAEGYSVSREKKESFPLTVTSAQKNPTAFYLCASTRTDYNQPQHFGDGTRLSIL.

This clone has only a few counts. This chain connects TRBV6-6 to TRBJ1-1; D unclear. Germline CDR1 reads MNHNY; CDR2 reads SVGAGI (reference sequence). Between the trimmed V and J ends, which lost 5 bases and 2 bases, there was a span of 9 bases. This CDR3 region has 13 residues. The CDR3 is CASSGSANTEAFF. The CDR3 DNA reads as TGTGCCAGCAGTGGCTCGGCAAACACTGAAGCTTTCTTT.

The chain couples TRBV27 to TRBJ1-6; 7 bases are a match to TRBD1. From germline, CDR1 is MNHEY and CDR2 SMNVEV (reference sequence). The trim removed 2 bases at V and 5 bases at J, leaving 9 bases unmatched. This CDR3 has 17 amino acids. In DNA, the CDR3 is TGTGCCAGCAGTTTACGTCTCAGGGGGTTCGATAATTCACCCCTCCACTTT. This encodes CASSLRLRGFDNSPLHF.

The rearrangement uses TRBV6-2 or TRBV6-3 and TRBJ2-7, with TRBD2 identical over 9 bases. Germline CDR1 is MNHEY and CDR2 is SVGEGT. V lost 4 bases to trimming and J lost 2 bases; unmatched junction nucleotides: 9. CDR3 length equals 16 residues. The CDR3 is CASSSLSGGPPYEQYF. DNA of the CDR3: TGTGCCAGCAGTTCCCTTAGCGGGGGTCCCCCCTACGAGCAGTACTTC.